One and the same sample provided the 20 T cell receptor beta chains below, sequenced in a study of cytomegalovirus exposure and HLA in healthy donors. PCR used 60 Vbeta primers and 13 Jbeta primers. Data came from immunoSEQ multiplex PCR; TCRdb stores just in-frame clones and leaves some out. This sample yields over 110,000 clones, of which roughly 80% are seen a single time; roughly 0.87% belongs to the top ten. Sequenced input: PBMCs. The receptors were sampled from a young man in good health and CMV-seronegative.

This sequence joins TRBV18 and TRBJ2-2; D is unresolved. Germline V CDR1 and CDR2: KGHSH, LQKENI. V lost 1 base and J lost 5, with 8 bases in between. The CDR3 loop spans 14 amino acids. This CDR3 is CASSPLHPTGELFF. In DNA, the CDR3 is TGTGCCAGCTCACCACTACACCCGACCGGGGAGCTGTTTTTT.

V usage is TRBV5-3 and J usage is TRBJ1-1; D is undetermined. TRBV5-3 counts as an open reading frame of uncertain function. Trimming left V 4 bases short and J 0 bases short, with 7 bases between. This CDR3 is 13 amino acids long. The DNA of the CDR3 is TGTGCCAGAAGCAAGCACTTGAACACTGAAGCTTTCTTT. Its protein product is CARSKHLNTEAFF.

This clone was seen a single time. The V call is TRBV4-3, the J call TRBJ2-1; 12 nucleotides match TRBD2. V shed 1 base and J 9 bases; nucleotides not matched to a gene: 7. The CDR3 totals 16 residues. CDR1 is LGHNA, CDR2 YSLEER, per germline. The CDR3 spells CASSQVVTSGGPEQFF. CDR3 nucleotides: TGCGCCAGCAGCCAAGTGGTTACTAGCGGGGGGCCTGAGCAGTTCTTC.

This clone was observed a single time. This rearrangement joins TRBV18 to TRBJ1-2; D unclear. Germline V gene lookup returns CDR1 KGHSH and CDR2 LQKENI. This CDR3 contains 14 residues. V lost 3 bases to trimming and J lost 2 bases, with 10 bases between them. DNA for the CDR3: TGTGCCAGCTCACCCTCGGGTTACAACTATGGCTACACCTTC. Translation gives CASSPSGYNYGYTF.

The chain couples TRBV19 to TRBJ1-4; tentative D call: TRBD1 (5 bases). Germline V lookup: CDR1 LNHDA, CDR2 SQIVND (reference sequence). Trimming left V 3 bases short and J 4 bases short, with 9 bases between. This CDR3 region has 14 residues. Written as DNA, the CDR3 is TGTGCCAGTAGTATTCAGGGCTATAATGAAAAACTGTTTTTT. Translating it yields CASSIQGYNEKLFF.

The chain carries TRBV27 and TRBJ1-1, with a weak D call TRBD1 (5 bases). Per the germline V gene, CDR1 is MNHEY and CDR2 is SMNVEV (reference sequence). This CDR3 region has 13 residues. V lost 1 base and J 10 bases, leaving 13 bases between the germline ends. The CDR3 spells CASSLWLGDRAFF. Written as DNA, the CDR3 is TGTGCCAGCAGTTTATGGTTAGGGGATCGAGCTTTCTTT.

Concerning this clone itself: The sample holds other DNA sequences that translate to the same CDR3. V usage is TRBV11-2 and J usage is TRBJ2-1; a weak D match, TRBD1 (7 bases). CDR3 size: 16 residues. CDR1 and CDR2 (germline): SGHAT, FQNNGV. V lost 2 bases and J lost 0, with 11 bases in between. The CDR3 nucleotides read TGTGCCAGCAGCTTAAGGGGGGACAGCTCCTACAATGAGCAGTTCTTC. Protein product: CASSLRGDSSYNEQFF.

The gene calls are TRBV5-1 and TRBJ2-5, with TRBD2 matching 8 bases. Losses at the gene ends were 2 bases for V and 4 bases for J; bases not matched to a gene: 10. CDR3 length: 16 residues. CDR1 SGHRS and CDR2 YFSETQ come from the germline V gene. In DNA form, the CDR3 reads TGCGCCAGCAGCTTAACCCTTAGCGGGGCGGCAGAGACCCAGTACTTC. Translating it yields CASSLTLSGAAETQYF.

CDR3 sequence: CATSRGGTANEKLFF. CDR3 sequence (DNA): TGTGCCACCAGCAGAGGGGGCACCGCTAATGAAAAACTGTTTTTT. This chain uses TRBV15 with TRBJ1-4; D possibly corresponds to TRBD1 (5 bases). Germline V gene sequence: CDR1 LNHNV, CDR2 YYDKDF (reference sequence). The CDR3 sequence is 15 residues long. V was trimmed by 1 base and J by 3 bases, leaving 9 bases between them.

CDR3 nucleotides: TGTGCCAGCAGTTTCCAGGGGGCGGGGGAGACCCAGTACTTC. Protein sequence: CASSFQGAGETQYF. The chain joins TRBV27 to TRBJ2-5; 8 nucleotides match TRBD1. This CDR3 region has 14 residues. Looked up from germline, CDR1 is MNHEY and CDR2 is SMNVEV (reference sequence). J lost 5 bases, V lost 3 bases, and 5 bases had no gene match.

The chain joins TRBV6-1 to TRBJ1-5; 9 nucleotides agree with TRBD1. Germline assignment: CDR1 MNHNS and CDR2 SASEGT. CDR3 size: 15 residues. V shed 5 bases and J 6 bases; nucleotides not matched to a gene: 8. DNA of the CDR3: TGTGCCAGCAGTTTTTCCGGGACAGGGTTTCAGCCCCAGCATTTT. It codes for CASSFSGTGFQPQHF.

The CDR3 spells CASSLSGGSEAFF. The CDR3 DNA sequence: TGTGCCAGCAGCTTATCAGGGGGCTCTGAAGCTTTCTTT. The chain couples TRBV7-3 to TRBJ1-1, with 8 bases lining up with TRBD1. CDR3 size: 13 residues. Germline trimming cut 2 bases from V and 6 bases from J; bases unmatched to any gene: 2. CDR1 and CDR2 (germline): SGHTA, FQGTGA.

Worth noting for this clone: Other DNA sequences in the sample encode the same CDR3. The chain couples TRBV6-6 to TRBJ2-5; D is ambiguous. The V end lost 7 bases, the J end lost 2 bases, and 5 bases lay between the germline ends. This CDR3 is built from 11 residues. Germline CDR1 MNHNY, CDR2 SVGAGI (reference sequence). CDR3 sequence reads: CASTKQETQYF. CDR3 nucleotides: TGTGCCAGCACCAAACAAGAGACCCAGTACTTC.

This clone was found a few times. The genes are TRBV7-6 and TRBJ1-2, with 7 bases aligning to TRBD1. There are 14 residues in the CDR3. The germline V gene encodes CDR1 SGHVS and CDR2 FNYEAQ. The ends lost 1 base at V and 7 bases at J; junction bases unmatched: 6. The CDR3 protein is CASSLVAGGGGYTF. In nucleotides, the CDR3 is TGTGCCAGCAGCTTAGTGGCAGGGGGAGGTGGCTACACCTTC.

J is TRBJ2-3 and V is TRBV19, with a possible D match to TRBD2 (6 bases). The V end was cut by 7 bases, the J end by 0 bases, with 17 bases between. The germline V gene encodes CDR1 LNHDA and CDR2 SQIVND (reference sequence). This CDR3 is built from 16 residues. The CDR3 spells CASKFGTQISTDTQYF. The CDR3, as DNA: TGTGCCAGTAAGTTCGGGACTCAAATCAGCACAGATACGCAGTATTTT.

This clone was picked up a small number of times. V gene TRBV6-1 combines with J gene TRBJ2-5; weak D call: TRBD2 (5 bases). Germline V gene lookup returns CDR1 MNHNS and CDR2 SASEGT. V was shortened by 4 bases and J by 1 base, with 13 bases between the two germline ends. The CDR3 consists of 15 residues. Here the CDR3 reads CASSVARASQETQYF. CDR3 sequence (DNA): TGTGCCAGCAGTGTTGCGAGGGCAAGCCAAGAGACCCAGTACTTC.

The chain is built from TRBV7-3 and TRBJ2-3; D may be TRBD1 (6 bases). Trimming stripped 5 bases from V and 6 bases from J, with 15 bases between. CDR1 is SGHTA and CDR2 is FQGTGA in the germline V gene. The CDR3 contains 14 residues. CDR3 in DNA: TGTGCCAGCAGCCCACTACAGGGAAAGGATACGCAGTATTTT. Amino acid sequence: CASSPLQGKDTQYF.

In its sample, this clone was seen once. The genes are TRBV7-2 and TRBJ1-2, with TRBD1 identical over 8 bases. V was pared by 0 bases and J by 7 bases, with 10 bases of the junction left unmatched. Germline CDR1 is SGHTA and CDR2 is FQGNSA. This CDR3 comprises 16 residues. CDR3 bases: TGTGCCAGCAGCTTAGCCCCGGGACAGGTCGTTCGTGGCTACACCTTC. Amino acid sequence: CASSLAPGQVVRGYTF.

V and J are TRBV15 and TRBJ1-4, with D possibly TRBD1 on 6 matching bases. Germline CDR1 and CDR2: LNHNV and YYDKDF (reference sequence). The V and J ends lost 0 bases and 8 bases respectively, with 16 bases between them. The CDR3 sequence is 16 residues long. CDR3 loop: CATSRDKTGRREKLFF. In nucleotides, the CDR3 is TGTGCCACCAGCAGAGACAAGACAGGACGAAGGGAAAAACTGTTTTTT.

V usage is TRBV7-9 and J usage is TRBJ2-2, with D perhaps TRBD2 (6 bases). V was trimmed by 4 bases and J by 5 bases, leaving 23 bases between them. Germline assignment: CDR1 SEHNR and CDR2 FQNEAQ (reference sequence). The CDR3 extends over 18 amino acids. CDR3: CASSSPKLAPQGTGELFF. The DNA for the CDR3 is TGTGCCAGCAGCTCCCCCAAACTAGCCCCCCAAGGGACCGGGGAGCTGTTTTTT.